These 21 T cell receptor beta chains were sequenced from one sample in a study of regulatory T cells in long-lasting Graves disease. Time point described: newly diagnosed GD, antithyroid drugs for less than 3 months. From PBMCs, RNA was extracted and then used to make the TCR library. To make TCR beta libraries, researchers used iRepertoire HTBI primers and Arm-PCR of CDR3 regions. One entry per CDR3 protein, called by TCRdb with MiXCR from the multiplex PCR reads. This table holds around 400,000 distinct CDR3 sequences, about a sixth found once. This sample comprised peripheral blood mononuclear cells (PBMCs), obtained at new diagnosis, from a patient treated with antithyroid drugs. Source of these receptors: a female donor with Graves disease.

This clonotype showed up many times. The genes are TRBV10-1 and TRBJ2-1, with D perhaps matching TRBD1 (7 bases). Trimming removed 5 bases at V and 5 bases at J, with 16 bases between. The CDR3 sequence is 15 residues long. Germline CDR1 is WNHNN and CDR2 is SYGVQD (reference sequence). CDR3 residues: CASSLQGPGDNEQFF. Here the CDR3 DNA reads TGCGCCAGCAGTCTACAGGGGCCGGGGGACAATGAGCAGTTCTTC.

This clonotype was seen just once. V gene TRBV20-1 combines with J gene TRBJ2-7; possibly TRBD2 for D (6 bases). Trimming took off 6 bases at V and 1 base at J, with 13 bases between the two ends. Germline V gene lookup returns CDR1 DFQATT and CDR2 SNEGSKA (reference sequence). The length of the CDR3 is 13 residues. CDR3 bases: TGCAGTGCCCCGAAGGAGGGGTCCTACGAGCAGTACTTC. As protein: CSAPKEGSYEQYF.

There are many counts of this clonotype. V gene TRBV12-3 or TRBV12-4 combines with J gene TRBJ1-1, with D perhaps matching TRBD1 (6 bases). The V and J ends lost 3 bases and 11 bases respectively, with 10 bases between them. This CDR3 has 11 amino acids. This CDR3 reads CASSFQGPAFF. As DNA, the CDR3 is TGTGCCAGCAGTTTTCAGGGGCCGGCTTTCTTT.

This clonotype was detected ten times or more. The chain carries TRBV20-1 and TRBJ1-1, with D unresolved. The V and J ends lost 7 bases and 0 bases respectively, with 21 bases between them. This CDR3 comprises 16 residues. CDR1 DFQATT and CDR2 SNEGSKA come from the germline V gene (reference sequence). CDR3: CSGRAGARPMNTEAFF. CDR3 nucleotide sequence: TGCAGTGGCCGGGCGGGAGCAAGACCTATGAACACTGAAGCTTTCTTT.

This clonotype has a count of ten or more. The gene calls are TRBV6-1 and TRBJ1-2; D is uncertain. Trimming cost V 7 bases and J 0 bases, with 12 bases left between them. CDR1 and CDR2 (germline): MNHNS, SASEGT. This CDR3 is built from 14 residues. CDR3 DNA sequence: TGTGCCAGCACCCCCGGCGGACCTAACTATGGCTACACCTTC. It specifies CASTPGGPNYGYTF.

There are many counts of this clonotype. The chain has TRBV2 and TRBJ1-2; D is unclear. The V gene's germline CDR1 is SNHLY and CDR2 FYNNEI. The V and J ends lost 2 bases and 3 bases respectively, with 7 bases between them. This CDR3 spans 13 amino acids. For the CDR3, the DNA is TGTGCCAGCAGTGAAACAGCCGACTATGGCTACACCTTC. The encoded protein is CASSETADYGYTF.

This clonotype showed up just a few times. This rearrangement joins TRBV10-2 to TRBJ2-2; 13 bases match TRBD2. Germline V lookup: CDR1 WSHSY, CDR2 SAAADI. The CDR3 has 15 amino acids. After removal of 6 bases from V and 5 bases from J, the junction contained 3 bases not matched to a gene. The CDR3 is CASSGTSGVTGELFF. The CDR3 bases are TGCGCCAGCAGCGGGACTAGCGGGGTGACCGGGGAGCTGTTTTTT.

This clonotype was recorded many times. The chain combines TRBV29-1 with TRBJ1-1, with D possibly TRBD1 on 5 matching bases. V was pared by 6 bases and J by 1 base, with 12 bases between. CDR1 SQVTM and CDR2 ANQGSEA come from the germline V gene. This CDR3 region has 13 residues. CDR3 sequence reads: CSVRRGTNTEAFF. The CDR3 DNA follows: TGCAGCGTCCGTCGGGGGACGAACACTGAAGCTTTCTTT.

This clonotype was seen repeatedly, ten times or more. The J gene is TRBJ2-2, the V gene TRBV3-1; the match to TRBD2 covers 11 bases. With V trimmed by 10 bases and J by 2 bases, 12 bases remained unmatched. The CDR3 extends over 17 amino acids. In germline, CDR1 is LGHDT, CDR2 YNNKEL (reference sequence). The CDR3 DNA reads as TGTGCCACCCTGGGCTCCGGGACTAGCGGCAACACCGGGGAGCTGTTTTTT. Translating it yields CATLGSGTSGNTGELFF.

V gene TRBV6-2 or TRBV6-3 combines with J gene TRBJ2-5, with 9 bases fitting TRBD2. The CDR3 extends over 15 amino acids. Germline CDR1 reads MNHEY; CDR2 reads SVGEGT. V shed 4 bases, J shed 1 base, and the junction held 4 bases outside the gene matches. The CDR3: CASSSTLAGQETQYF. CDR3 DNA: TGTGCCAGCAGTTCCACACTAGCGGGCCAAGAGACCCAGTACTTC.

With respect to this clonotype: This may come from a read error, since a much larger clone is one base off. This chain connects TRBV7-2 to TRBJ2-1, with 8 bases lining up with TRBD1. The CDR3 length is 15 residues. V shed 0 bases and J 10 bases; nucleotides not matched to a gene: 8. Germline-derived CDR1 and CDR2 are SGHTA and FQGNSA. The CDR3: CASSLARDRYYEQFF. The CDR3 DNA is TGTGCCAGCAGCTTAGCGCGGGACAGGTACTACGAGCAGTTCTTC.

This clonotype came up many times. The V and J genes are TRBV6-5 and TRBJ1-2, with 7 nucleotides matching TRBD1. V trimming: 4 bases; J trimming: 5 bases; junction bases outside the gene matches: 10. Per germline, CDR1 MNHEY and CDR2 SVGAGI. The CDR3 extends over 15 amino acids. CDR3 in DNA: TGTGCCAGCAGTTCCACAGGGGCCGTAACATATGGCTACACCTTC. Its translation: CASSSTGAVTYGYTF.

The V gene is TRBV7-2, the J gene TRBJ1-2; unclear D gene. CDR1 and CDR2 from the germline V gene are SGHTA and FQGNSA. V was trimmed by 0 bases and J by 6 bases, leaving 5 bases between them. The CDR3 runs 12 residues. DNA for the CDR3: TGTGCCAGCAGCTTAGCCCTGCATGGCTACACCTTC. Protein: CASSLALHGYTF.

The CDR3 region has the DNA TGTGCCAGCAGTTTAGCGGGAGTCTCCCATGAGCAGTTCTTC. This codes for CASSLAGVSHEQFF. The chain couples TRBV28 to TRBJ2-1; 7 nucleotides agree with TRBD2. This CDR3 region has 14 residues. Trimming removed 2 bases from V and 8 bases from J; junction bases left unmatched: 6. The V gene's germline CDR1 is MDHEN and CDR2 SYDVKM.

This clonotype was found many times. The V and J genes are TRBV3-1 and TRBJ2-3; 14 nucleotides line up with TRBD2. In germline, CDR1 is LGHDT, CDR2 YNNKEL (reference sequence). Trimming cost V 4 bases and J 4 bases; bases outside gene matches: 10. The CDR3 loop spans 18 amino acids. The CDR3 DNA follows: TGTGCCAGCAGCCCCTACCCGGGACTAGCGGGAGCGGCAGATACGCAGTATTTT. This sequence encodes CASSPYPGLAGAADTQYF.

Many counts were recorded for this clonotype. The rearrangement uses TRBV4-1 and TRBJ2-1; 10 nucleotides line up with TRBD2. The trim removed 7 bases at V and 10 bases at J, leaving 10 bases unmatched. Germline V gene sequence: CDR1 MGHRA, CDR2 YSYEKL. This CDR3 has 14 residues. This chain's CDR3 is CASTLRTSGEEQFF. For the CDR3, the DNA is TGCGCCAGCACCCTACGCACTAGCGGGGAGGAGCAGTTCTTC.

The V call is TRBV15, the J call TRBJ1-6; no clear D. Germline lookup yields CDR1 LNHNV and CDR2 YYDKDF (reference sequence). The CDR3 runs to 17 residues. With 1 base removed from V and 2 bases from J, the gap between germline ends came to 12 bases. This CDR3 is CATSRVTGGTYNSPLHF. The CDR3, as DNA: TGTGCCACCAGCAGAGTGACGGGCGGAACCTATAATTCACCCCTCCACTTT.

In DNA form, the CDR3 reads TGTGCCAGTTGCCTAGCGGTCTCCTACAATGAGCAGTTCTTC. This gives the protein CASCLAVSYNEQFF. The chain is built from TRBV19 and TRBJ2-1, with 7 bases identical to TRBD2. This CDR3 region has 14 residues. Trimming cost V 8 bases and J 0 bases; bases outside gene matches: 4. The germline CDR1 and CDR2 sequences are LNHDA and SQIVND (reference sequence).

This clonotype has more than one count but fewer than ten. The chain links TRBV27 to TRBJ2-7; 8 positions match TRBD2. Germline V gene data show CDR1 as MNHEY and CDR2 as SMNVEV (reference sequence). V lost 1 base and J lost 2; bases outside the gene matches: 7. This CDR3 has 16 amino acids. The CDR3 coding sequence is TGTGCCAGCAGTTTATTCTCCTTCGGGGGGGCCTACGAGCAGTACTTC. Translating it yields CASSLFSFGGAYEQYF.

This clonotype has more than one count but fewer than ten. The chain uses TRBV3-1 and TRBJ1-4, with TRBD1 identical over 12 bases. This CDR3 spans 17 amino acids. Germline trimming cut 4 bases from V and 5 bases from J; bases unmatched to any gene: 8. CDR1 and CDR2 from the germline V gene are LGHDT and YNNKEL (reference sequence). The CDR3: CASSLGTGGELNEKLFF. The CDR3 nucleotides are TGTGCCAGCAGCCTTGGGACAGGGGGCGAATTAAATGAAAAACTGTTTTTT.

This clonotype was counted ten times or more. The gene calls are TRBV29-1 and TRBJ2-5; D is unresolved. The germline CDR1 and CDR2 sequences are SQVTM and ANQGSEA. The CDR3 contains 11 residues. V was clipped by 2 bases and J by 8 bases, with 9 bases between them. This chain's CDR3 is CSVEHGGTQYF. The CDR3 DNA reads as TGCAGCGTTGAACACGGCGGTACCCAGTACTTC.